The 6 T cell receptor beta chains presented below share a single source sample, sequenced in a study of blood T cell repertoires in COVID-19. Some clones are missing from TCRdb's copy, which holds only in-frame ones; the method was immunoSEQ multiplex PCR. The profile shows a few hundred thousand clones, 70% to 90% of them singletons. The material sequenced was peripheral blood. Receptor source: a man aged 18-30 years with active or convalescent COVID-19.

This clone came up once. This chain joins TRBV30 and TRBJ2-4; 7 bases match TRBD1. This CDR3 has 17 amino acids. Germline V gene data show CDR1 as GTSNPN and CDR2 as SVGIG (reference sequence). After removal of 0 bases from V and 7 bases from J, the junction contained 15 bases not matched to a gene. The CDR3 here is CAWSVRGQTLARNIQYF. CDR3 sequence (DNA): TGTGCCTGGAGTGTACGGGGACAGACATTAGCCAGGAACATTCAGTACTTC.

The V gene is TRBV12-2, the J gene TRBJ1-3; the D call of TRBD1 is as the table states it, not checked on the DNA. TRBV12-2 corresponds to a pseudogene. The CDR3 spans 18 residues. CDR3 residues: CASRLAWTGGSSGNTIYF. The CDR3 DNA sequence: TGTGCAAGTCGCTTAGCATGGACAGGGGGCAGCTCTGGAAACACCATATATTTT.

DNA of the CDR3: TGTGCCAGCAAGGGCCCAGGGGCGCGTTACAATGAGCAGTTCTTC. Residues: CASKGPGARYNEQFF. The rearrangement uses TRBV6-5 and TRBJ2-1, with D possibly TRBD1 on 6 matching bases. Trimming removed 7 bases at V and 4 bases at J, with 17 bases between. The CDR3 contains 15 residues. Germline V lookup: CDR1 MNHEY, CDR2 SVGAGI.

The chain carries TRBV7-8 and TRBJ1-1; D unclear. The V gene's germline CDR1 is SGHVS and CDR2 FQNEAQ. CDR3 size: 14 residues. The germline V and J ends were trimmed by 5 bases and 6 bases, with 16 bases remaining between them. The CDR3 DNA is TGTGCCAGCAGCCTCCACGGAGGATTCGCTGAAGCTTTCTTT. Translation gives CASSLHGGFAEAFF.

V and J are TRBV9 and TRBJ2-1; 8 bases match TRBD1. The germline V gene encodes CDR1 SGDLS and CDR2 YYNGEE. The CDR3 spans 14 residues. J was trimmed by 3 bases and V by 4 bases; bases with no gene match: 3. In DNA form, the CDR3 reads TGTGCCAGCAGCACCGACAGGGGCTACAATGAGCAGTTCTTC. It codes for CASSTDRGYNEQFF. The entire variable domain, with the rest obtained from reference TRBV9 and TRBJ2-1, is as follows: DSGVTQTPKHLITATGQRVTLRCSPRSGDLSVYWYQQSLDQGLQFLIQYYNGEERAKGNILERFSAQQFPDLHSELNLSSLELGDSALYFCASSTDRGYNEQFFGPGTRLTVL.

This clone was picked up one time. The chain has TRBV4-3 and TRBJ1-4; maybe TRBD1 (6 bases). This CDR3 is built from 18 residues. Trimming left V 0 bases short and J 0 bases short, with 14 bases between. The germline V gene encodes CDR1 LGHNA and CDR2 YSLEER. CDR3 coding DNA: TGCGCCAGCAGCCAAGATTCACAGGGCTCTGCAACTAATGAAAAACTGTTTTTT. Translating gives CASSQDSQGSATNEKLFF.